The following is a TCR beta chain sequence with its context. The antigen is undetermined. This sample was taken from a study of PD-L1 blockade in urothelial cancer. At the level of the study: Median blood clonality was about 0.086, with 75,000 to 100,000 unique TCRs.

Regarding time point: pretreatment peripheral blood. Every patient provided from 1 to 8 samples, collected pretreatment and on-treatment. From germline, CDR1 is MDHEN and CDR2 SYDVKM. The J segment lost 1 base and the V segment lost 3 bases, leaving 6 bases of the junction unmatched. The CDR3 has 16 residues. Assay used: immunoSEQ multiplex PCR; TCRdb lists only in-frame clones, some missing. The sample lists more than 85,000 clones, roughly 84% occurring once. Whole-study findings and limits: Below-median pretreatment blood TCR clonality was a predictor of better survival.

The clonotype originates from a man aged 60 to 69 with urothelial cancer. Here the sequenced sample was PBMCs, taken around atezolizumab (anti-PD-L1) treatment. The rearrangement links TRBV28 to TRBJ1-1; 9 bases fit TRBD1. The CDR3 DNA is TGTGCCAGCAGTTTTTGGGGGACAGGGACGAACACTGAAGCTTTCTTT. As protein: CASSFWGTGTNTEAFF.